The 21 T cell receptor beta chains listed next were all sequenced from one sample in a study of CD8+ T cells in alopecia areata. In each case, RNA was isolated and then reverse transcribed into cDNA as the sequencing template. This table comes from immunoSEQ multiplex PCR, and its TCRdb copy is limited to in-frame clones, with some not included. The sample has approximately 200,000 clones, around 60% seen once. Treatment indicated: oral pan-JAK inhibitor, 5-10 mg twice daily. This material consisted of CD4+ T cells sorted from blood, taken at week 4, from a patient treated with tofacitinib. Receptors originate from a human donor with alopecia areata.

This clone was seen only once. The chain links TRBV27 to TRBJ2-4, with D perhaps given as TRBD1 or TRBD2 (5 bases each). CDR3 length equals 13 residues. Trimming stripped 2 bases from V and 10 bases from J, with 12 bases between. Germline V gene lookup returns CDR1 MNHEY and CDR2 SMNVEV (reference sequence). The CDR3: CASSLPGTAIQYF. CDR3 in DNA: TGTGCCAGCAGTTTACCCGGGACCGCGATTCAGTACTTC.

The CDR3 region has the DNA TGTGCCAGCAGCCAAGTACCCGGGACAGCCCATGAAAAACTGTTTTTT. Translating it yields CASSQVPGTAHEKLFF. The chain links TRBV4-2 to TRBJ1-4; 7 bases line up with TRBD1. The CDR3 has 16 amino acids. Germline CDR1 LGHNA, CDR2 YNFKEQ. Losses at the gene ends were 1 base for V and 6 bases for J; bases not matched to a gene: 8.

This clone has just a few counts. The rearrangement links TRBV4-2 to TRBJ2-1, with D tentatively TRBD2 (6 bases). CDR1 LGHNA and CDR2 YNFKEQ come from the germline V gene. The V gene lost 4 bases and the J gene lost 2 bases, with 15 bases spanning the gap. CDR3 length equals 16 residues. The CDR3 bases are TGTGCCAGCAGCCGCACGGGGGAGGCTCCCTACAATGAGCAGTTCTTC. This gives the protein CASSRTGEAPYNEQFF.

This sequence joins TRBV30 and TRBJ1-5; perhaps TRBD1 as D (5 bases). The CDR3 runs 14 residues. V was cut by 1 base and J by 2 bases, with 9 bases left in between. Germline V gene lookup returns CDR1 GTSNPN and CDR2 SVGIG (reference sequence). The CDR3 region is CAWSGGAGNQPQHF. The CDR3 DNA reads TGTGCCTGGAGTGGCGGGGCCGGCAATCAGCCCCAGCATTTT.

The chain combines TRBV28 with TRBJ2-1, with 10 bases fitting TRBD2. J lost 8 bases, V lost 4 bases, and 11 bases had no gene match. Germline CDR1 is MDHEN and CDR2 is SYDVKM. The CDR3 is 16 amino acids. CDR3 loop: CASSSPSSGSTHEQFF. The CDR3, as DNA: TGTGCCAGCAGTTCCCCTTCTAGCGGGAGTACCCATGAGCAGTTCTTC. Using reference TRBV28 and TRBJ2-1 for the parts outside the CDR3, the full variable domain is DVKVTQSSRYLVKRTGEKVFLECVQDMDHENMFWYRQDPGLGLRLIYFSYDVKMKEKGDIPEGYSVSREKKERFSLILESASTNQTSMYLCASSSPSSGSTHEQFFGPGTRLTVL.

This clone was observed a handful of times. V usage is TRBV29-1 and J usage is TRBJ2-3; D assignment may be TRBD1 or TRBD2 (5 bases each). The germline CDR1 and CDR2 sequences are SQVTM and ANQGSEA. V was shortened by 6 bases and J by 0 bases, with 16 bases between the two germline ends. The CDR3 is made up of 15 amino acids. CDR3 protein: CSVPGGGLSTDTQYF. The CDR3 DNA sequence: TGCAGCGTCCCTGGTGGGGGTTTAAGCACAGATACGCAGTATTTT.

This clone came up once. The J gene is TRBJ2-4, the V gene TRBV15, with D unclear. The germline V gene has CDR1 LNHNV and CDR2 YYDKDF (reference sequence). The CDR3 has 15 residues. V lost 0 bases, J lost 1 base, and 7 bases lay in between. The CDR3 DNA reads TGTGCCACCAGCAGAGATCTTGGTGCCAAAAACATTCAGTACTTC. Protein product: CATSRDLGAKNIQYF.

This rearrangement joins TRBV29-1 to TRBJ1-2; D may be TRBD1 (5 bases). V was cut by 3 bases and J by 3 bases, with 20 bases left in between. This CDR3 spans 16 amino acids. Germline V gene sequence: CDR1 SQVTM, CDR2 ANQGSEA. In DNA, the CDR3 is TGCAGCGTTGACAGGCCCCAGGGAGGGGAGGACTATGGCTACACCTTC. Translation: CSVDRPQGGEDYGYTF.

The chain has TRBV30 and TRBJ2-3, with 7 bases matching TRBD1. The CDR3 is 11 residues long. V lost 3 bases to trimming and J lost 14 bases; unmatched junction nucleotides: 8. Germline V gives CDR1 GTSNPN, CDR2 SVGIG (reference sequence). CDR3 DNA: TGTGCCTGGAGGACAGGGAGCCTATGGTATTTT. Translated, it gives CAWRTGSLWYF.

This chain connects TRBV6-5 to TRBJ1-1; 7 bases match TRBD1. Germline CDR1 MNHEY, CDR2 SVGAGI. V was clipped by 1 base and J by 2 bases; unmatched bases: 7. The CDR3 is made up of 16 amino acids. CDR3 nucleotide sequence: TGTGCCAGCAGTTACTTCCGGGACAGACAAAACACTGAAGCTTTCTTT. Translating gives CASSYFRDRQNTEAFF.

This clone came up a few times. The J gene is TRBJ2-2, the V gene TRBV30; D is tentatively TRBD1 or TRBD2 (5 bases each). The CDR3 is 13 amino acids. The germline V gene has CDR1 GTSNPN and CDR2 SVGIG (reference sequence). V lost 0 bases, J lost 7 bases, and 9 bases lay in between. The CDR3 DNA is TGTGCCTGGAGTGTAAGGGACGGCGGGGAGCTGTTTTTT. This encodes CAWSVRDGGELFF.

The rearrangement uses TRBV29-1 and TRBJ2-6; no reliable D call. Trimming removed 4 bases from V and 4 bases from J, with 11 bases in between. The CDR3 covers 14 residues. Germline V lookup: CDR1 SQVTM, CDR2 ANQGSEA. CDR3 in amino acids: CSVGRSAGANVLTF. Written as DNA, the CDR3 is TGCAGCGTTGGACGGAGCGCGGGGGCCAACGTCCTGACTTTC.

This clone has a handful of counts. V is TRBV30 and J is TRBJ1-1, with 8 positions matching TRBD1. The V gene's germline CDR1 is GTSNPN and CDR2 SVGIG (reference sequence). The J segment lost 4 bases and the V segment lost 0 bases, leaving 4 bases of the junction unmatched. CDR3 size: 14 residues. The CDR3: CAWSVDRGFTEAFF. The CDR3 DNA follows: TGTGCCTGGAGTGTCGACAGGGGATTCACTGAAGCTTTCTTT.

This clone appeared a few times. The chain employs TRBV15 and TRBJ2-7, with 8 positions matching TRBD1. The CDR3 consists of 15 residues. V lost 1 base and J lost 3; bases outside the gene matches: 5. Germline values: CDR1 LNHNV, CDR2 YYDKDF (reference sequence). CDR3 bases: TGTGCCACCAGCAGAGCCGGGACAGGCATCTACGAGCAGTACTTC. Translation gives CATSRAGTGIYEQYF.

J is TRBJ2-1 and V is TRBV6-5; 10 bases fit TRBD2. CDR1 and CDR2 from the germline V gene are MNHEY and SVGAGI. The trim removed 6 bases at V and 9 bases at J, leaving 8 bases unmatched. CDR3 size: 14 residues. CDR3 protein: CASSRTSGSGEQFF. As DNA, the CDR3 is TGTGCCAGCAGCCGGACTAGCGGCAGCGGTGAGCAGTTCTTC.

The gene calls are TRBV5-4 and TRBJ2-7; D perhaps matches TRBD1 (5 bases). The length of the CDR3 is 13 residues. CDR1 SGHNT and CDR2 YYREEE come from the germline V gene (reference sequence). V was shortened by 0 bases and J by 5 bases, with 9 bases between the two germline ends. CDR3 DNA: TGTGCCAGCAGCTTGGCAGGGCATCACGAGCAGTACTTC. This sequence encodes CASSLAGHHEQYF.

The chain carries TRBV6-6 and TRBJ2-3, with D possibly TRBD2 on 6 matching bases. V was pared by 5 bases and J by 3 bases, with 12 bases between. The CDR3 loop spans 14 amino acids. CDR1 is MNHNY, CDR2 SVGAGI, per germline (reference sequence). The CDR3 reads CASSLGSGTDTQYF. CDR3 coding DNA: TGTGCCAGCAGTCTCGGGAGTGGGACAGATACGCAGTATTTT.

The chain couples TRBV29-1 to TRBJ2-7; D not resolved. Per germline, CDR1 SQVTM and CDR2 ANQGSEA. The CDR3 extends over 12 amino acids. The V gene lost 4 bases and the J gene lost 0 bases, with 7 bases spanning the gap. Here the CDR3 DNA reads TGCAGCGTTGTGGAAGGCTCCTACGAGCAGTACTTC. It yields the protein CSVVEGSYEQYF.

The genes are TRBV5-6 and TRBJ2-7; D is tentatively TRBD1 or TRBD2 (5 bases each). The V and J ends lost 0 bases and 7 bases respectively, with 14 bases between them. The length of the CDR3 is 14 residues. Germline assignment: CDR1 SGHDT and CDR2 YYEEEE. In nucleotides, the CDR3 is TGTGCCAGCAGCTTGGTTAGCCCTGAGGGGGAGCAGTACTTC. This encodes CASSLVSPEGEQYF.

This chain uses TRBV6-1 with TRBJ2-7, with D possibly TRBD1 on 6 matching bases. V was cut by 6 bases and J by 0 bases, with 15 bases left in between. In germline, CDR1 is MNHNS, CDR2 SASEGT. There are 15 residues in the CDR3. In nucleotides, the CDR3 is TGTGCCAGCAGGGCGGACAGCCACCTCTCCTACGAGCAGTACTTC. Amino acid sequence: CASRADSHLSYEQYF.

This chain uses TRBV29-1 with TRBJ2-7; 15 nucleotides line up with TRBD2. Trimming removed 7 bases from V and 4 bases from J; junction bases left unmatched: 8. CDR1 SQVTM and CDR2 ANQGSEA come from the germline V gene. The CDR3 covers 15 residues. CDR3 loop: CSAGTGTSGRYEQYF. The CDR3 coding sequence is TGCAGCGCTGGGACCGGGACTAGCGGGAGGTACGAGCAGTACTTC.